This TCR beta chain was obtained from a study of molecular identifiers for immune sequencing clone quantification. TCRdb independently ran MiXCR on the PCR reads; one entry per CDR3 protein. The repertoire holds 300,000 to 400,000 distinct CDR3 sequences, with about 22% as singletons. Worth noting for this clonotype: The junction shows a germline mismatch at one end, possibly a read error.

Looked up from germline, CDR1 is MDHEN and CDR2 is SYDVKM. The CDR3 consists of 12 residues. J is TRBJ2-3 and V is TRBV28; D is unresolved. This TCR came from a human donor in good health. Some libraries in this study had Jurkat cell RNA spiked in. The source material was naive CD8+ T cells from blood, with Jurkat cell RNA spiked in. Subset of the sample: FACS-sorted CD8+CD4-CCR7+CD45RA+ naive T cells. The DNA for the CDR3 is TGTGCCAGCAGTTTAGGGTTTGATAGGCAGTATTTT. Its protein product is CASSLGFDRQYF.